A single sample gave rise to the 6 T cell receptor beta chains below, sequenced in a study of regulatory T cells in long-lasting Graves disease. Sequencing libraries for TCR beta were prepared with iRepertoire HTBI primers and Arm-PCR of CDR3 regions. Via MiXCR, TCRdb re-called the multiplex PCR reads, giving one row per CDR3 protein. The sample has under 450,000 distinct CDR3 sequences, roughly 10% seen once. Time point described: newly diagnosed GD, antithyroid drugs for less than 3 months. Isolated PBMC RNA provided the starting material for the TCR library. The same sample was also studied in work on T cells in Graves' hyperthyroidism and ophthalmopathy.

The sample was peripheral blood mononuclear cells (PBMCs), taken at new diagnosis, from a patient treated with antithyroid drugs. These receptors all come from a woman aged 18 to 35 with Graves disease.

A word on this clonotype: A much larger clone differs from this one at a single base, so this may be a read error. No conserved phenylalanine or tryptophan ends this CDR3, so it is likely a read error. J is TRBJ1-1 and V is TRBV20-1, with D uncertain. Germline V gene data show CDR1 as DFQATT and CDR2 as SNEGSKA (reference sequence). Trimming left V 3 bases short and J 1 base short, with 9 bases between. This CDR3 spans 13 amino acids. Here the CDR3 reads CSASLSGNTEAFL. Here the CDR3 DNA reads TGCAGTGCTAGTCTGTCAGGGAACACTGAAGCTTTCCTT.

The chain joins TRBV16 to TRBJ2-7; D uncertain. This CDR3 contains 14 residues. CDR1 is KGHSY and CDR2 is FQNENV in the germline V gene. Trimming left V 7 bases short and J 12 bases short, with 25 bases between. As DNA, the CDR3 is TGTGCCAGCACCCTAAACCCGGGTGGCCACGATCCGTACGTC. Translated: CASTLNPGGHDPYV.

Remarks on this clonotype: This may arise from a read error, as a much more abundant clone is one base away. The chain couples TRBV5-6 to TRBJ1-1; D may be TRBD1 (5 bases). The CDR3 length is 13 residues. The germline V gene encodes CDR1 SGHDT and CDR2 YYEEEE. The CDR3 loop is CASGLDTVTEAFF. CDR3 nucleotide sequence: TGTGCCAGCGGCTTGGACACTGTCACTGAAGCTTTCTTT. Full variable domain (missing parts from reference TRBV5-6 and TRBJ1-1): DAGVTQSPTHLIKTRGQQVTLRCSPKSGHDTVSWYQQALGQGPQFIFQYYEEEERQRGNFPDRFSGHQFPNYSSELNVNALLLGDSALYLCASGLDTVTEAFFGQGTRLTVV.

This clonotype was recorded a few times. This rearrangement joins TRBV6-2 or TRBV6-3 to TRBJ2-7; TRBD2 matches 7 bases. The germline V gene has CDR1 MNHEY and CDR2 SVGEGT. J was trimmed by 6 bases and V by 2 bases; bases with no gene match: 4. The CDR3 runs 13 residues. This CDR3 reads CASSYGGVAEQYF. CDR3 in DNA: TGTGCCAGCAGTTACGGGGGGGTCGCCGAGCAGTACTTC.

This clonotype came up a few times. CDR3 residues: CASRAGYNQPQHF. CDR3 sequence (DNA): TGCGCCAGTAGAGCAGGCTACAATCAGCCCCAGCATTTT. This sequence joins TRBV4-1 and TRBJ1-5; D is uncertain. V was clipped by 9 bases and J by 3 bases, with 12 bases between them. CDR3 length: 13 amino acids. Germline CDR1 MGHRA, CDR2 YSYEKL.

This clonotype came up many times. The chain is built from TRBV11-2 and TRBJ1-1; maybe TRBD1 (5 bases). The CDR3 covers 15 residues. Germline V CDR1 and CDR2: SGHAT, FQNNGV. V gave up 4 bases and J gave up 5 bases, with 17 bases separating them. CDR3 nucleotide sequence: TGTGCCAGCAGCTCGGTGGAGGGGCAATTGACTGAAGCTTTCTTT. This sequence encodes CASSSVEGQLTEAFF.